This is a list of T cell receptor beta chains from one sample in a study of shared T cell receptors in the human thymus. Some clones are missing from TCRdb's copy, which holds only in-frame ones; the method was immunoSEQ multiplex PCR. The sample has roughly 550,000 clones; approximately 80% are singletons. These records were also assigned to another study, of human thymus T cells.

Sequenced input: thymocytes. The source of these receptors is a boy younger than two with a congenital heart defect. Both conserved end residues are part of each CDR3. A D gene is named only where the DNA matches it firmly. Only some rows state a clone size, as once, few, many or a class for expanded clones.

few	TRBV21-1	NA	TRBJ1-1	CASSKGQMNTEAFF	TGTGCCAGCAGCAAGGGCCAAATGAACACTGAAGCTTTCTTT
NA	TRBV6-1	TRBD1	TRBJ2-3	CASSAAGGAGTDTQYF	TGTGCCAGCAGTGCGGCAGGGGGCGCGGGCACAGATACGCAGTATTTT
few	TRBV5-4	TRBD2	TRBJ2-4	CASSSEIRGRAIQYF	TGTGCCAGCAGCTCCGAAATACGGGGGAGGGCCATTCAGTACTTC
NA	TRBV29-1	NA	TRBJ1-4	CSARVEKLFF	TGCAGCGCGCGTGTTGAAAAACTGTTTTTT
NA	TRBV4-3	TRBD2	TRBJ2-1	CASSHRTSGRNERFF	TGCGCCAGCAGCCATAGGACTAGCGGGAGAAATGAGCGGTTCTTC
few	TRBV7-7	NA	TRBJ2-5	CASSPQGGRGKGETQYF	TGTGCCAGCAGCCCCCAAGGGGGACGAGGAAAGGGGGAGACCCAGTACTTC
few	TRBV29-1	TRBD1	TRBJ2-1	CSVDRWDRREYNEQFF	TGCAGCGTTGACAGGTGGGACAGGAGGGAATACAATGAGCAGTTCTTC
NA	TRBV10-1	NA	TRBJ2-3	CASSAGDTQYF	TGCGCCAGCAGTGCAGGGGATACGCAGTATTTT
NA	TRBV14	TRBD2	TRBJ2-2	CASSPPCSGRMGGELFF	TGTGCCAGCAGCCCGCCTTGCAGCGGGAGAATGGGCGGGGAGCTGTTTTTT
NA	TRBV5-1	TRBD1	TRBJ2-7	CASSPSHRGPAYEQYF	TGCGCCAGCAGCCCGAGCCACAGGGGGCCTGCCTACGAGCAGTACTTC
NA	TRBV9	TRBD2	TRBJ2-1	CASSPEGGGSYNEQFF	TGTGCCAGCAGCCCTGAAGGCGGGGGCTCCTACAATGAGCAGTTCTTC
NA	TRBV5-1	TRBD1	TRBJ2-3	CASSPTGGQTDTQYF	TGCGCCAGCAGCCCGACAGGGGGGCAGACAGATACGCAGTATTTT
NA	TRBV11-2	NA	TRBJ2-3	CASSLARVDTDTQYF	TGTGCCAGCAGCTTAGCCAGGGTCGACACAGATACGCAGTATTTT
NA	TRBV14	TRBD1	TRBJ2-7	CASSQTGTAYEQYF	TGTGCCAGCAGCCAAACCGGGACAGCCTACGAGCAGTACTTC
NA	TRBV5-4	TRBD1	TRBJ1-2	CASSSHRGGYGYTF	TGTGCCAGCAGCTCGCACAGGGGTGGATATGGCTACACCTTC
NA	TRBV28	NA	TRBJ2-3	CASTAWDFVGGTDTQYF	TGTGCCAGCACGGCTTGGGACTTCGTGGGAGGCACAGATACGCAGTATTTT
NA	TRBV7-2	TRBD1	TRBJ1-2	CASSSTGTGGTYGYTF	TGTGCCAGCAGCTCGACAGGAACAGGGGGCACCTATGGCTACACCTTC
NA	TRBV29-1	TRBD2	TRBJ2-7	CSASPAGGSYEQYF	TGCAGCGCCTCCCCAGCGGGAGGGTCCTACGAGCAGTACTTC
NA	TRBV19	NA	TRBJ1-5	CASTVPGTGDQPQHF	TGTGCCAGTACCGTACCGGGGACTGGGGATCAGCCCCAGCATTTT
NA	TRBV25-1	TRBD1	TRBJ2-1	CASSERPDRAIHNEQFF	TGTGCCAGCAGTGAGAGGCCGGACAGGGCCATTCACAATGAGCAGTTCTTC
few	TRBV30	TRBD1	TRBJ1-2	CAWSGQGADGYTF	TGTGCCTGGAGTGGACAGGGGGCGGATGGCTACACCTTC
NA	TRBV15	TRBD1	TRBJ1-5	CATSRARGLVTNSNQPQHF	TGTGCCACCAGCAGAGCTAGGGGGCTGGTGACGAATAGCAATCAGCCCCAGCATTTT
NA	TRBV11-2	NA	TRBJ2-1	CASSYMGRREQFF	TGTGCCAGCAGCTATATGGGGCGCAGGGAGCAGTTCTTC
few	TRBV28	TRBD2	TRBJ2-5	CASSYGLAGEGAVEETQYF	TGTGCCAGCAGTTATGGACTAGCGGGAGAGGGGGCTGTGGAGGAGACCCAGTACTTC
NA	TRBV19	NA	TRBJ2-5	CASSRSRLHQETQYF	TGTGCCAGTAGTAGGAGCCGGCTGCATCAAGAGACCCAGTACTTC
few	TRBV5-1	NA	TRBJ1-4	CASSPTGVPNEKLFF	TGCGCCAGCAGCCCGACGGGTGTCCCCAATGAAAAACTGTTTTTT
NA	TRBV11-2	TRBD1	TRBJ2-7	CASSLGRQGAREQYF	TGTGCCAGCAGCTTAGGAAGACAGGGGGCGCGGGAGCAGTACTTC
NA	TRBV28	TRBD1	TRBJ2-5	CASSFGTGGLETQYF	TGTGCCAGCAGTTTTGGGACAGGGGGCCTCGAGACCCAGTACTTC
NA	TRBV2	TRBD2	TRBJ2-3	CASSRIEGLDADTQYF	TGTGCCAGCAGTCGAATTGAGGGACTAGACGCAGATACGCAGTATTTT
few	TRBV10-2	TRBD1	TRBJ2-7	CASSPGGLGEQYF	TGCGCCAGCAGTCCAGGGGGCTTGGGCGAGCAGTACTTC
NA	TRBV5-4	TRBD1	TRBJ2-2	CASTTKTGGYTGELFF	TGTGCCAGCACCACCAAAACAGGGGGTTATACCGGGGAGCTGTTTTTT
NA	TRBV15	NA	TRBJ2-2	CATSSVIRGSTGELFF	TGTGCCACCAGCAGCGTTATCAGGGGATCCACCGGGGAGCTGTTTTTT
NA	TRBV13	NA	TRBJ2-7	CASSLSGYEQYF	TGTGCCAGCAGCTTATCCGGGTACGAGCAGTACTTC
NA	TRBV6-4	TRBD2	TRBJ2-1	CASSERKREHEQFF	TGTGCCAGCAGTGAAAGAAAGCGGGAGCATGAGCAGTTCTTC
NA	TRBV2	TRBD1	TRBJ1-2	CASSERTGTTNYGYTF	TGTGCCAGCAGTGAAAGGACAGGAACGACTAACTATGGCTACACCTTC
NA	TRBV5-1	NA	TRBJ2-5	CASSLEAFKDLLEETQYF	TGCGCCAGCAGCTTGGAGGCGTTTAAGGACTTGCTGGAAGAGACCCAGTACTTC
once	TRBV4-3	TRBD2	TRBJ2-7	CASSQEGQGEGLAGSYEQYF	TGCGCCAGCAGCCAAGAGGGCCAGGGGGAGGGACTAGCGGGCTCCTACGAGCAGTACTTC
NA	TRBV7-9	NA	TRBJ1-3	CASSLYEQDTNSSGNTIYF	TGTGCCAGCAGCTTATATGAACAGGATACAAATAGCTCTGGAAACACCATATATTTT
NA	TRBV5-6	TRBD2	TRBJ2-3	CASSLRVVLAGEGTDTQYF	TGTGCCAGCAGCTTGAGGGTGGTGCTAGCGGGAGAGGGCACAGATACGCAGTATTTT
NA	TRBV27	TRBD1	TRBJ2-5	CASSPQTGPLPKETQYF	TGTGCCAGCAGTCCCCAGACAGGGCCCCTTCCGAAAGAGACCCAGTACTTC
NA	TRBV7-7	NA	TRBJ2-2	CASSPRTGANTGELFF	TGTGCTAGCAGCCCAAGAACAGGCGCGAACACCGGGGAGCTGTTTTTT
NA	TRBV6-5	TRBD1	TRBJ2-2	CASRRDRAVTGELFF	TGTGCCAGCAGGCGGGACAGGGCTGTGACCGGGGAGCTGTTTTTT
NA	TRBV19	NA	TRBJ2-7	CASSLGRRGTAEQYF	TGTGCCAGTAGTCTGGGTCGTCGGGGGACAGCCGAGCAGTACTTC
once	TRBV7-2	TRBD1	TRBJ2-7	CASSSGQGNDEQYF	TGTGCCAGCAGCTCGGGACAGGGTAACGACGAGCAGTACTTC
NA	TRBV28	TRBD1	TRBJ1-2	CASSLNDRGVTYGYTF	TGTGCCAGCAGTCTAAATGACAGGGGGGTTACCTATGGCTACACCTTC
NA	TRBV5-5	NA	TRBJ1-2	CASRSRGKGYTF	TGTGCCAGCAGGTCCCGGGGGAAGGGCTACACCTTC
NA	TRBV5-6	TRBD1	TRBJ1-2	CASSLGDRRVNYGYTF	TGTGCCAGCAGCTTGGGGGACAGGAGGGTTAACTATGGCTACACCTTC
NA	TRBV6-4	NA	TRBJ1-2	CASSDSRSPARGYTF	TGTGCCAGCAGTGACTCGAGGAGCCCCGCTCGGGGCTACACCTTC
NA	TRBV27	NA	TRBJ1-4	CASSLSTGSNEKLFF	TGTGCCAGCAGTTTATCAACGGGAAGTAATGAAAAACTGTTTTTT
NA	TRBV27	TRBD2	TRBJ2-3	CASTPSGGRGPDTQYF	TGTGCCAGCACCCCAAGTGGCGGGAGGGGTCCAGATACGCAGTATTTT
once	TRBV5-1	TRBD1	TRBJ2-4	CASTMNPGTGDSGIQYF	TGCGCCAGCACTATGAACCCCGGGACAGGGGACTCGGGCATTCAGTACTTC
NA	TRBV19	TRBD1	TRBJ2-7	CASSSDDRGGPYEQYF	TGTGCCAGTAGTTCCGACGACAGGGGGGGTCCCTACGAGCAGTACTTC
NA	TRBV28	TRBD2	TRBJ2-7	CASSLSLAGGFYEQYF	TGTGCCAGCAGTTTAAGCCTAGCGGGAGGTTTCTACGAGCAGTACTTC
NA	TRBV11-3	NA	TRBJ1-1	CASSLAQDVNTEAFF	TGTGCCAGCAGCTTAGCACAGGACGTGAACACTGAAGCTTTCTTT
once	TRBV11-2	TRBD1	TRBJ2-7	CASSLFENRGFWWEQYF	TGTGCCAGCAGCTTATTCGAAAACAGGGGATTCTGGTGGGAGCAGTACTTC
few	TRBV2	NA	TRBJ2-2	CASSEWTNFCTGELFF	TGTGCCAGCAGTGAATGGACTAATTTTTGCACCGGGGAGCTGTTTTTT
NA	TRBV9	TRBD2	TRBJ2-1	CASSPPGRAGALNEQFF	TGTGCCAGCAGCCCTCCGGGGAGGGCGGGAGCGCTGAATGAGCAGTTCTTC
NA	TRBV14	NA	TRBJ2-2	CASSQDREVDTGELFF	TGTGCCAGCAGCCAAGACAGGGAAGTCGACACCGGGGAGCTGTTTTTT
NA	TRBV9	NA	TRBJ1-3	CASSPRGGGNTIYF	TGTGCCAGCAGCCCCCGGGGGGGAGGAAACACCATATATTTT
NA	TRBV28	NA	TRBJ2-3	CASSLFSRDTDTQYF	TGTGCCAGCAGTTTATTTTCGCGGGATACAGATACGCAGTATTTT